The source of this T cell receptor beta chain is a study of cytomegalovirus exposure and HLA in healthy donors. PCR employed 60 Vbeta and 13 Jbeta primers. Only in-frame clones appear in the TCRdb table, and some are missing; sequencing was by immunoSEQ multiplex PCR. The profile shows roughly 150,000 clones, approximately 70% of them singletons. CDR3 size: 18 residues. Trimming removed 3 bases from V and 1 base from J; junction bases left unmatched: 5. Germline loops: CDR1 SGDLS, CDR2 YYNGEE. The sequence came from a woman aged 25 to 39 in good health and CMV-seronegative. Sample: PBMCs. The chain uses TRBV9 and TRBJ2-3; 16 nucleotides align to TRBD2. DNA for the CDR3: TGTGCCAGCAGCGCAGGGACTAGCGGGGGGGCCGGCACAGATACGCAGTATTTT. Its protein product is CASSAGTSGGAGTDTQYF.